This T cell receptor beta chain was sequenced in a study of blood T cells in healthy people across ages. Combining a sample-barcoded 5' primer with a J-beta primer mix, a second PCR ran for roughly 6 to 12 cycles. TCRdb re-called the 5' RACE reads through MiXCR, storing one row per CDR3 protein. This sample has 700,000 to 1,000,000 distinct CDR3 sequences, with around two fifths found just once. Study-wide results and caveats: Diversity was higher, and naive CD4+ cells more numerous, in long-lived donors than in aged donors.

This clonotype was seen only a few times. Its antigen is still unknown. Germline V gene lookup returns CDR1 SGHDN and CDR2 FVKESK. The CDR3 is 16 residues long. This sequence originates from a man aged 60 to 69 in good health. The chain uses TRBV14 and TRBJ2-5; 7 bases match TRBD1. Matching the DNA end better, TRBJ2-7 makes the J call doubtful. Specimen: blood. The CDR3 spells CASSQEYGTEAYEQYF. DNA for the CDR3: TGTGCCAGCAGCCAAGAATACGGGACAGAAGCCTACGAGCAGTACTTC.